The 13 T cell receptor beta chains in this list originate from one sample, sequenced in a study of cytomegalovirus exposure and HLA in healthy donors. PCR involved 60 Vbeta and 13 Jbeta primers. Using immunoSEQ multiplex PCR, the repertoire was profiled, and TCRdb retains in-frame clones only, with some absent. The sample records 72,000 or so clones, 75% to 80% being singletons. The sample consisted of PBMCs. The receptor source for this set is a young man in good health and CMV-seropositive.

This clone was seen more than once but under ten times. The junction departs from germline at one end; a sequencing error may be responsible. CDR3 loop: CASSEERGASEQYF. The CDR3 nucleotides are TGTGCCAGCAGCGAAGAGCGGGGGGCCTCCGAGCAGTACTTC. V is TRBV14 and J is TRBJ2-7; 9 positions match TRBD2. The CDR3 has 14 residues. The germline V gene has CDR1 SGHDN and CDR2 FVKESK.

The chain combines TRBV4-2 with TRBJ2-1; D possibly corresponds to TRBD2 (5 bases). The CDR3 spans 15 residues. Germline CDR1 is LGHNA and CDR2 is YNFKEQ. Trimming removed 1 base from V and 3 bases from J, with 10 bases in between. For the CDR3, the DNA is TGTGCCAGCAGCCAAGTTACCGACTACTACAATGAGCAGTTCTTC. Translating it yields CASSQVTDYYNEQFF.

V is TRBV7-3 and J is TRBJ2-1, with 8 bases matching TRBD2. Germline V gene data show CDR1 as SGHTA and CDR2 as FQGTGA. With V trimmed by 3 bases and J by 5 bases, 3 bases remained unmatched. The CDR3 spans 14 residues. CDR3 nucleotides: TGTGCCAGCAGCTTCGGGGGGGCCCACAATGAGCAGTTCTTC. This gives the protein CASSFGGAHNEQFF.

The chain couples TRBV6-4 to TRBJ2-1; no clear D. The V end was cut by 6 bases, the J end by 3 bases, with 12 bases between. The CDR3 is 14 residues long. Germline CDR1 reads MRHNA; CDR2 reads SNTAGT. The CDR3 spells CASSATLDYNEQFF. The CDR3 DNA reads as TGTGCCAGCAGCGCTACGCTTGACTACAATGAGCAGTTCTTC.

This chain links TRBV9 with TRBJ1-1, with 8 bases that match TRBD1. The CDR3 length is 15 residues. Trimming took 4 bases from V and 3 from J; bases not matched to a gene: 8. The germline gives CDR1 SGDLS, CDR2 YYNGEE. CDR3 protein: CASSPQGALDTEAFF. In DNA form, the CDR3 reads TGTGCCAGCAGCCCTCAGGGGGCTCTGGACACTGAAGCTTTCTTT.

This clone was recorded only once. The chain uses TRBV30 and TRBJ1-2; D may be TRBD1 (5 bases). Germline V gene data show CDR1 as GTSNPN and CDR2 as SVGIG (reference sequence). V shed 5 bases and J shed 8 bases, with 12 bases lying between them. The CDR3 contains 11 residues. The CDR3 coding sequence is TGTGCCTGGGGGGGACTTAAGGGCTACACCTTC. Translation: CAWGGLKGYTF.

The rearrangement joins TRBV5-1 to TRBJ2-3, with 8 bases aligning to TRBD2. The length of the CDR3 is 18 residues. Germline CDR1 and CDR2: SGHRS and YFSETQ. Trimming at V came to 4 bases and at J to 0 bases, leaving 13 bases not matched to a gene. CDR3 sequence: CASSQSLVAGTSTDTQYF. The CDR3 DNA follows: TGCGCCAGCAGCCAATCGCTTGTAGCGGGGACGAGCACAGATACGCAGTATTTT.

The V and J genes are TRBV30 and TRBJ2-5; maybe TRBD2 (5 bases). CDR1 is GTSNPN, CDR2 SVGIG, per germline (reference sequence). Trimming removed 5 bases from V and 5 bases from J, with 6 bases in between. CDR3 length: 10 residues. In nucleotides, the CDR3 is TGTGCCTGGGGGGAGGAGACCCAGTACTTC. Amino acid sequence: CAWGEETQYF. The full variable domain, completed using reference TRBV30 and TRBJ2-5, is SQTIHQWPATLVQPVGSPLSLECTVEGTSNPNLYWYRQAAGRGLQLLFYSVGIGQISSEVPQNLSASRPQDRQFILSSKKLLLSDSGFYLCAWGEETQYFGPGTRLLVL.

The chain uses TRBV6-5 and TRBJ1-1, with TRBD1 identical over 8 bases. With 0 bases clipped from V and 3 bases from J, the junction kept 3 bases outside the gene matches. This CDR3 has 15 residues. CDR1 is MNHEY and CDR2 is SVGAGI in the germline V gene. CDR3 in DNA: TGTGCCAGCAGTTACTCATACAGGGGGGACACTGAAGCTTTCTTT. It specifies CASSYSYRGDTEAFF.

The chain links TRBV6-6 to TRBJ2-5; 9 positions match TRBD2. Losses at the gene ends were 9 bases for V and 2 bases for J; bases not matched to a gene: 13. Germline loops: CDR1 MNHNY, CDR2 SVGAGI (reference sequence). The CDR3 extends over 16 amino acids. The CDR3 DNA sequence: TGTGCCAGACTGCCCTCGCAGCGGGAGGCTCAAGAGACCCAGTACTTC. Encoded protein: CARLPSQREAQETQYF.

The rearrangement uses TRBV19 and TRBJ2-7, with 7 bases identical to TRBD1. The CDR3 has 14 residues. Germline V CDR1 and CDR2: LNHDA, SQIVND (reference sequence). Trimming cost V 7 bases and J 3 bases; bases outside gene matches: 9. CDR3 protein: CASTQPGQNYEQYF. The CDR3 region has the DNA TGTGCCAGTACCCAACCGGGACAGAACTACGAGCAGTACTTC.

The CDR3 reads CASSLPGANVLTF. The CDR3, as DNA: TGTGCCAGCAGCCTCCCCGGGGCCAACGTCCTGACTTTC. This sequence joins TRBV7-9 and TRBJ2-6; D not resolved. Germline V lookup: CDR1 SEHNR, CDR2 FQNEAQ (reference sequence). The CDR3 is made up of 13 amino acids. Between the trimmed V and J ends, which lost 5 bases and 4 bases, there was a span of 6 bases.

The CDR3: CASSIGQMGGYTF. CDR3 DNA sequence: TGTGCCAGCAGCATAGGACAGATGGGTGGCTACACCTTC. The V and J genes are TRBV5-4 and TRBJ1-2; perhaps TRBD1 as D (6 bases). Trimming cost V 4 bases and J 7 bases, with 14 bases left between them. This CDR3 comprises 13 residues. CDR1 SGHNT and CDR2 YYREEE come from the germline V gene (reference sequence).